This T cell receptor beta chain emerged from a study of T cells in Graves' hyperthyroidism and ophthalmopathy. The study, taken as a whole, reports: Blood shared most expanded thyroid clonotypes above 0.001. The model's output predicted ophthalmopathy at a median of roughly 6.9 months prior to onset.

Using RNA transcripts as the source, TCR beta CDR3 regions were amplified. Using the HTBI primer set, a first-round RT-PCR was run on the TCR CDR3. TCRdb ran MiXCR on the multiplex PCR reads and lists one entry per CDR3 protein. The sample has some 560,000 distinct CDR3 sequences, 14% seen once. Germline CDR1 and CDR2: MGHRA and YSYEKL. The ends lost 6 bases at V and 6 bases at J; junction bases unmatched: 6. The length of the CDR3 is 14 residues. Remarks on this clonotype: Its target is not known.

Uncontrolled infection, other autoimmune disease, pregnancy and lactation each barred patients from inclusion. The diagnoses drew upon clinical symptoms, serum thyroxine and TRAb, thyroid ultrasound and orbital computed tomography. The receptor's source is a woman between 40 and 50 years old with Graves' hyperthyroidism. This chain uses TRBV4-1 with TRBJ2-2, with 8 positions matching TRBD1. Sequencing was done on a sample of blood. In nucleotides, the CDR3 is TGCGCCAGCAGAGGACAGGGATTTTCCGGGGAGCTGTTTTTT. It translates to CASRGQGFSGELFF.